This T cell receptor (beta chain) is drawn from a study of cytomegalovirus exposure and HLA in healthy donors. Study information: In a later analysis, it was reported that the roughly 130 validation repertoires had been produced on the same platform as the 550 to 700 repertoires belonging to the first cohort. Findings and caveats of the study: There were some 150 TCR beta chains listed as cytomegalovirus-associated. As was reported, the classifier diagnosed cytomegalovirus status with high specificity and sensitivity.

Trimming shortened V by 4 bases and J by 0 bases, and 14 bases separated the two germline ends. The CDR3 length is 16 residues. Germline V gene sequence: CDR1 SGHNT, CDR2 YENEEA. Method: immunoSEQ multiplex PCR; TCRdb's copy keeps in-frame clones and lacks some. The table records 70,000 to 80,000 clones, around 94% of them present only once. This clone was picked up a small number of times. Antigen unknown. The V and J genes are TRBV11-3 and TRBJ2-3; D possibly corresponds to TRBD2 (6 bases). Sequencing was done on a sample of PBMCs. This sequence was found in a woman younger than 30 in good health and CMV-seronegative. CDR3 sequence reads: CASSSGLTDSTDTQYF. In nucleotides, the CDR3 is TGTGCCAGCAGCTCCGGACTAACAGATAGCACAGATACGCAGTATTTT.